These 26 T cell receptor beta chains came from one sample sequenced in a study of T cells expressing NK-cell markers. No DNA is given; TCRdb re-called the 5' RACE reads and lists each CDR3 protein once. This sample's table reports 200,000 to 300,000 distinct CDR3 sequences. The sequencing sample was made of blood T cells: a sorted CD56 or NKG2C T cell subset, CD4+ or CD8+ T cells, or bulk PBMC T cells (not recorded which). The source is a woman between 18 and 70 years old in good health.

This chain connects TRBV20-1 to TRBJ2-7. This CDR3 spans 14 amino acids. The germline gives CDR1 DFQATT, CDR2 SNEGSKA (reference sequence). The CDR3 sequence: CSVKVRRSSYEQYF.

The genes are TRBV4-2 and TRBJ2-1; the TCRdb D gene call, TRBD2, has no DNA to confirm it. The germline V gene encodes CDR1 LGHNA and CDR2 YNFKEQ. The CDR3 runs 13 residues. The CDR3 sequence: CASSQDAGGKEFF.

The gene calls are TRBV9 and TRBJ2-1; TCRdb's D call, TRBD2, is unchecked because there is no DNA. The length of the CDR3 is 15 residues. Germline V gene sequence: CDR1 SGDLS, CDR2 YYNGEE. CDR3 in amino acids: CASSVASQPYNEQFF.

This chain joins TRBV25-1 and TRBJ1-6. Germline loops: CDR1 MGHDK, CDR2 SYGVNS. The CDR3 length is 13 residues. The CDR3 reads CASSAGNNSPLHF.

The CDR3 here is CASSMGAGSNTEAFF. The chain recombines TRBV5-1 with TRBJ1-1. Germline values: CDR1 SGHRS, CDR2 YFSETQ. CDR3 length: 15 residues.

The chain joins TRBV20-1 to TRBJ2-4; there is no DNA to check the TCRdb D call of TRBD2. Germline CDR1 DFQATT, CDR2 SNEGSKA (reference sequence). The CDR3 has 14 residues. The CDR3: CSAATRLAKNIQYF.

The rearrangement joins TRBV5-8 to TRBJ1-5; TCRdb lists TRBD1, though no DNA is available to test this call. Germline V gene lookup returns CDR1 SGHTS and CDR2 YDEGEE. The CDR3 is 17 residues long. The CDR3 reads CASSWGTLQGAKQPQHF.

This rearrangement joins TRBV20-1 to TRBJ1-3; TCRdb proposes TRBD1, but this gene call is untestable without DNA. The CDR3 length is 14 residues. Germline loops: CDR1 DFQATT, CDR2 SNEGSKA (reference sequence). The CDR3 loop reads CSARGGTLRNTIYF.

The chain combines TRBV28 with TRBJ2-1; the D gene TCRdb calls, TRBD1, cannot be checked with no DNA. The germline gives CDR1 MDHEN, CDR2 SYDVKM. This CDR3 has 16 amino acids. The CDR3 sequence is CASSLSGTGRLSEQFF.

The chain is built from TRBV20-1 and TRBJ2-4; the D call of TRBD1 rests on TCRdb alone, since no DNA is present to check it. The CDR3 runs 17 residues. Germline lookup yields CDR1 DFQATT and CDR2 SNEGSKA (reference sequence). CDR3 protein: CSAPTAGGEGGKNIQYF.

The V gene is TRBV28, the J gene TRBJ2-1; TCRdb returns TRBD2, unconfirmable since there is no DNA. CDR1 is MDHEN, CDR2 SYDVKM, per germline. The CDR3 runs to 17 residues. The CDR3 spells CASSPRGRGTSQSEQFF.

CDR3 amino acids: CASSQETGQGREKLFF. This chain joins TRBV4-3 and TRBJ1-4; TCRdb's assignment of TRBD1 cannot be checked, as there is no DNA. Per the germline V gene, CDR1 is LGHNA and CDR2 is YSLEER. This CDR3 region has 16 residues.

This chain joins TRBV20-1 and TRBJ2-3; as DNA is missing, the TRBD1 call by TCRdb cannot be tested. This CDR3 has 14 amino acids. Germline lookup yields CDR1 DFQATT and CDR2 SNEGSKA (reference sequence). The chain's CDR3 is CSAGGGASTDTQYF.

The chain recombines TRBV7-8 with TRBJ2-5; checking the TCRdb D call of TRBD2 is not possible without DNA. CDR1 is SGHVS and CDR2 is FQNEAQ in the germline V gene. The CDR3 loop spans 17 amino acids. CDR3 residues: CASRPLRTSGRKETQYF.

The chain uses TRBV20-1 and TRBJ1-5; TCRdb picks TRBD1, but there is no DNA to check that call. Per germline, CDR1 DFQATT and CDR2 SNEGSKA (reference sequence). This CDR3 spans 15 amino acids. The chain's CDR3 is CSARGGDRPNQPQHF.

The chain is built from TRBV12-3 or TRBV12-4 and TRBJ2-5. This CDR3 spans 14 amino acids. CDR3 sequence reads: CASSLAPKGETQYF.

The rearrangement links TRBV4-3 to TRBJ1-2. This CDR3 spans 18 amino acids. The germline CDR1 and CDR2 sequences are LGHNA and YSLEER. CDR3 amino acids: CASSQGASGGTSRDGYTF.

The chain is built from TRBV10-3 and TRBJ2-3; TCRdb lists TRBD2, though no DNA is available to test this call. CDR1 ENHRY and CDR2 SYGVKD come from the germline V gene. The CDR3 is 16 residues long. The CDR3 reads CAISEGLAGSTDTQYF.

The CDR3 here is CASSQRTTYEQYF. The chain is built from TRBV7-2 and TRBJ2-7. The germline V gene has CDR1 SGHTA and CDR2 FQGNSA. The CDR3 totals 13 residues.

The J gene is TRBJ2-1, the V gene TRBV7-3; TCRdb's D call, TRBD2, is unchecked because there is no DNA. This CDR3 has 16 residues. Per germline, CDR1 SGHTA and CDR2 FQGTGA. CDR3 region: CASSPLAEPSYNEQFF.

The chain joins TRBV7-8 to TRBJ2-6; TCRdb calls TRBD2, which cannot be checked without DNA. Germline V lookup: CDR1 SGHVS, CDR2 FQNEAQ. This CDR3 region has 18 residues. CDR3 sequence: CASTTPWRASSGANVLTF.

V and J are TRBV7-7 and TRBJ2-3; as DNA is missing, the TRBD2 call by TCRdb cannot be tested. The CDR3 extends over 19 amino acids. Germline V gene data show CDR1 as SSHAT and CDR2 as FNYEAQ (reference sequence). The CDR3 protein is CASSLRRGAGLGVPDTQYF.

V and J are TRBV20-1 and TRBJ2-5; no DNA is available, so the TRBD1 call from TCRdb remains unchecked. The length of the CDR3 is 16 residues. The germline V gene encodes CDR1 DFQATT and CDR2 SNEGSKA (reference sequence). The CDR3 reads CSARVGGRSHKETQYF.

CDR3 sequence reads: CSASDRVGDEKLFF. The rearrangement joins TRBV20-1 to TRBJ1-4; the D gene TCRdb calls, TRBD1, cannot be checked with no DNA. The CDR3 contains 14 residues. Germline V CDR1 and CDR2: DFQATT, SNEGSKA (reference sequence).

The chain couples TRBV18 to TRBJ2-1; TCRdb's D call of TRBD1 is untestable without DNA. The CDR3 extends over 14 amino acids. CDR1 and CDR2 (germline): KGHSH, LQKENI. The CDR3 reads CASSTRDRGNEQFF. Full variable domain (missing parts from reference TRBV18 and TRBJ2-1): NAGVMQNPRHLVRRRGQEARLRCSPMKGHSHVYWYRQLPEEGLKFMVYLQKENIIDESGMPKERFSAEFPKEGPSILRIQQVVRGDSAAYFCASSTRDRGNEQFFGPGTRLTVL.

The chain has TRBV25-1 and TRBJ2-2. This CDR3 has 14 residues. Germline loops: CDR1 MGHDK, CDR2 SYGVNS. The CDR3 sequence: CASSVPANTGELFF.